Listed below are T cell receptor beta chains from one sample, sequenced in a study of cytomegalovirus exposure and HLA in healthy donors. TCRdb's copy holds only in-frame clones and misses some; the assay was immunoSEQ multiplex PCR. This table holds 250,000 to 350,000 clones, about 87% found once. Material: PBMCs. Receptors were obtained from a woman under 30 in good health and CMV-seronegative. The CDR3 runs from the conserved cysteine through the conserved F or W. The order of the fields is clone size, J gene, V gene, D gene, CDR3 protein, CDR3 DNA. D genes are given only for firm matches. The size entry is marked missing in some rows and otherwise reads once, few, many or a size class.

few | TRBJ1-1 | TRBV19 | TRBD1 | CASIGTENTEAFF | TGTGCCAGTATCGGGACAGAGAACACTGAAGCTTTCTTT
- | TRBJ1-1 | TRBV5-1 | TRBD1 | CASSLALTGANTEAFF | TGCGCCAGCAGCTTGGCCTTGACAGGGGCGAACACTGAAGCTTTCTTT
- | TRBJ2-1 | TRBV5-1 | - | CASSLSLGTPEQFF | TGCGCCAGCAGCTTGTCGCTAGGAACCCCTGAGCAGTTCTTC
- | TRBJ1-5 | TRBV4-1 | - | CASSDAGALAGGRDPQHF | TGCGCCAGTTCTGACGCAGGGGCGCTCGCGGGAGGACGCGATCCCCAGCATTTT
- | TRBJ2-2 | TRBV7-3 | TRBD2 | CASARGGGGELFF | TGTGCCAGCGCGCGGGGGGGCGGCGGGGAGCTGTTTTTT
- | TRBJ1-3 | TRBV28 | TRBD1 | CASSLQTGVVGNTIYF | TGTGCCAGCAGTTTACAAACAGGGGTCGTTGGAAACACCATATATTTT
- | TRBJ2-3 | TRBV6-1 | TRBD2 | CASRLSGGADTQYF | TGTGCCAGCAGGTTATCGGGGGGTGCAGATACGCAGTATTTT
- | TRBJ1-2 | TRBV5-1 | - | CASSNRLTGYGYTF | TGCGCCAGCAGCAACAGACTAACGGGCTATGGCTACACCTTC
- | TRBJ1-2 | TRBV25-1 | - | CATAQTNYGYTF | TGTGCCACTGCACAGACGAACTATGGCTACACCTTC
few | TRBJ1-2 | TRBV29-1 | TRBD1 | CSVLTGTHYGYTF | TGCAGCGTCCTGACAGGGACGCACTATGGCTACACCTTC
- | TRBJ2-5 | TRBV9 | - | CASSVDPGQETQYF | TGTGCCAGCAGCGTAGATCCAGGTCAAGAGACCCAGTACTTC
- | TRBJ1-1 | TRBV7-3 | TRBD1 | CASSFGGGRNTEAFF | TGTGCCAGCAGCTTTGGAGGGGGCAGGAACACTGAAGCTTTCTTT
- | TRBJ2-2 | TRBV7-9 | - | CASSSFTGELFF | TGTGCCAGCAGCTCCTTCACCGGGGAGCTGTTTTTT
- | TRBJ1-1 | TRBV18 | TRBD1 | CASSSPDRDPMNTEAFF | TGTGCCAGCTCATCCCCAGACAGGGATCCCATGAACACTGAAGCTTTCTTT
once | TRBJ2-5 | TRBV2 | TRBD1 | CASKDRVEATQYF | TGTGCCAGCAAGGACAGGGTCGAAGCGACCCAGTACTTC
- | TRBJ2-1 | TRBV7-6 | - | CASSLYGQGRRKGYNEQFF | TGTGCCAGCAGCTTATATGGGCAGGGCCGCCGCAAGGGGTACAATGAGCAGTTCTTC
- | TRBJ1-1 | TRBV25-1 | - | CASSDPRGPSLGAFF | TGTGCCAGCAGCGACCCCAGGGGTCCCTCACTTGGGGCTTTCTTT
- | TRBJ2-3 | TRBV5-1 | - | CASSYKGDQGIFTDTQYF | TGCGCCAGCAGCTACAAGGGGGACCAGGGAATCTTCACAGATACGCAGTATTTT
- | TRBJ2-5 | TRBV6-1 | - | CASSSRGGSQETQYF | TGTGCCAGCAGTAGTAGGGGGGGATCCCAAGAGACCCAGTACTTC
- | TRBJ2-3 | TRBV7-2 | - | CASSLSTDTQYF | TGTGCCAGCAGCCTTAGCACAGATACGCAGTATTTT
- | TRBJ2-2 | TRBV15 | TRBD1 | CATSRDPQGSHTGELFF | TGTGCCACCAGCAGAGATCCACAGGGGAGCCACACCGGGGAGCTGTTTTTT
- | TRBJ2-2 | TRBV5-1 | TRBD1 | CASSAGTDYTGELFF | TGCGCCAGCTCCGCCGGGACAGATTACACCGGGGAGCTGTTTTTT
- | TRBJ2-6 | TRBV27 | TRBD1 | CASSLSGDRAPYVSGANVLTF | TGTGCCAGCAGTTTATCGGGGGACAGGGCCCCGTATGTCTCTGGGGCCAACGTCCTGACTTTC
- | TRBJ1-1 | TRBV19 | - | CASKIAEQVIFKAFF | TGTGCCAGTAAGATCGCAGAACAGGTAATCTTTAAGGCTTTCTTT
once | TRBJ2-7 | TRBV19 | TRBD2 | CAAASGYEQYF | TGTGCCGCGGCTAGCGGTTACGAGCAGTACTTC
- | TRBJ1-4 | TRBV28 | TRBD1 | CASSPPGQSNEKLFF | TGTGCCAGCAGTCCCCCGGGACAGTCTAATGAAAAACTGTTTTTT